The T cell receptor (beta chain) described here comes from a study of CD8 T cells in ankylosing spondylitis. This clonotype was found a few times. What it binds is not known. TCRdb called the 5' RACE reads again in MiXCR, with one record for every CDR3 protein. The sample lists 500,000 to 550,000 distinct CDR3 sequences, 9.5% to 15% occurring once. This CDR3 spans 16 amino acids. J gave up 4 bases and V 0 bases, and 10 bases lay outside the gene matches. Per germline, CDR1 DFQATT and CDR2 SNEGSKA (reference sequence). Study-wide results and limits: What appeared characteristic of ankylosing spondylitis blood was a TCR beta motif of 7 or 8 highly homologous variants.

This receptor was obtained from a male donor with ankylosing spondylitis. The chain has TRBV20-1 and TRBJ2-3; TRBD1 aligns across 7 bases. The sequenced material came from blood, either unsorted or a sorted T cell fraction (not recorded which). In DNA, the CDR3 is TGCAGTGCTAGAGATTCGGGCAGGGGGTCTGCAGATACGCAGTATTTT. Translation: CSARDSGRGSADTQYF.